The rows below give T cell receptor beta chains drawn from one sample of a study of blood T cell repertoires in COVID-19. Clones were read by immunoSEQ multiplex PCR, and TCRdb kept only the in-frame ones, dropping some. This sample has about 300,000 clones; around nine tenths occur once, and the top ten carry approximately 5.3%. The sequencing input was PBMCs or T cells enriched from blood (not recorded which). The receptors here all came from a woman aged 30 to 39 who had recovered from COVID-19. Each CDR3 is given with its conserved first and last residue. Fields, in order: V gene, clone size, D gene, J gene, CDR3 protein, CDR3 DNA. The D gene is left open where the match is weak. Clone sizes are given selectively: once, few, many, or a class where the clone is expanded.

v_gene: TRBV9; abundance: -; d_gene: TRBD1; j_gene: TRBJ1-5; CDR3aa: CASSSRRGQSNQPQHF; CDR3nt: TGTGCCAGCAGCTCGCGGCGGGGACAGTCTAATCAGCCCCAGCATTTT
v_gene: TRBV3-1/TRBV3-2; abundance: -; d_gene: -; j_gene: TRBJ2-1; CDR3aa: CASSRAPDSSLEQFF; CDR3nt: TGTGCCAGCAGCCGGGCTCCGGACAGTTCCCTCGAGCAGTTCTTC
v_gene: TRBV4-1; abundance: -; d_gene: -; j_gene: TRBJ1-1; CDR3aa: CASSQPGGSPEAFF; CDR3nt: TGCGCCAGCAGCCAACCCGGGGGGTCCCCTGAAGCTTTCTTT
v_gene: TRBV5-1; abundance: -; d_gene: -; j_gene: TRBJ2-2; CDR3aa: CASSRGTGELFF; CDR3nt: TGCGCCAGCAGCCGGGGTACCGGGGAGCTGTTTTTT
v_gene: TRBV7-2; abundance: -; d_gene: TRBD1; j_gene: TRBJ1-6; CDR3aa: CASSAPGQGSSPLHF; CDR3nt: TGTGCCAGCAGCGCACCGGGACAGGGTAGTTCACCCCTCCACTTT
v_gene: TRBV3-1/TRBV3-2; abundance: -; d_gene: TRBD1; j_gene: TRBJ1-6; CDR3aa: CASSPRGLDRSPLHF; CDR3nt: TGTGCCAGCAGCCCGAGGGGGCTCGATCGTTCACCCCTCCACTTT
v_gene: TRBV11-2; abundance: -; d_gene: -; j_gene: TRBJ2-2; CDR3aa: CASTTRSNTGELFF; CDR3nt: TGTGCCAGTACCACTCGCTCGAACACCGGGGAGCTGTTTTTT
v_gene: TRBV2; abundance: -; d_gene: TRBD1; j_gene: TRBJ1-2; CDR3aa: CASSWDRANYGYTF; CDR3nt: TGTGCCAGCAGTTGGGACAGGGCTAACTATGGCTACACCTTC
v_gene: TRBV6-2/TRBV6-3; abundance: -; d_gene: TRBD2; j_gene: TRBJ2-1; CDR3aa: CASSYSSSGGYNEQFF; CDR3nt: TGTGCCAGCAGTTACTCGAGTAGCGGGGGATACAATGAGCAGTTCTTC
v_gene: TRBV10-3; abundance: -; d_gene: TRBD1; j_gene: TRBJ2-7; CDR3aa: CAISGTANYEQYF; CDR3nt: TGTGCCATCAGCGGGACAGCCAACTACGAGCAGTACTTC
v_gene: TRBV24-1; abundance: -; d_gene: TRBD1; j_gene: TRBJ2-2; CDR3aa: CATSESDRGLTGELFF; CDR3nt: TGTGCCACCAGTGAATCGGACAGGGGGCTCACCGGGGAGCTGTTTTTT
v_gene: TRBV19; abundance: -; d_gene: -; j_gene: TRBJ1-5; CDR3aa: CTSRRGASNQPQHF; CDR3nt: TGTACCAGCCGACGGGGGGCGAGCAATCAGCCCCAGCATTTT
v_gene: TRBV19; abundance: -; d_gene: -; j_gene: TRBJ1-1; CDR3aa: CASSTSGHLNTEAFF; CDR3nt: TGTGCCAGTAGTACCTCGGGACACCTGAACACTGAAGCTTTCTTT
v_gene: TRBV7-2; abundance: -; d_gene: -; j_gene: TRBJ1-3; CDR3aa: CASSPDSLSGNTIYF; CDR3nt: TGTGCCAGCAGCCCGGACAGCCTCTCTGGAAACACCATATATTTT
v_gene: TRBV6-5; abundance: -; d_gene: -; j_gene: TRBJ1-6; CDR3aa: CASSYRGTPNSPLHF; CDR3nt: TGTGCCAGCAGTTACCGGGGGACCCCCAATTCACCCCTCCACTTT
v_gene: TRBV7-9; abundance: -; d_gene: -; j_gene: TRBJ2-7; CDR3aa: CASSLPFGETYEQYF; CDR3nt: TGTGCCAGCAGCTTACCCTTCGGAGAGACCTACGAGCAGTACTTC
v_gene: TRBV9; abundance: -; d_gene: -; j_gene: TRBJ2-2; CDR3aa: CASSFDQGFTGELFF; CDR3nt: TGTGCCAGCAGTTTCGACCAGGGTTTTACCGGGGAGCTGTTTTTT
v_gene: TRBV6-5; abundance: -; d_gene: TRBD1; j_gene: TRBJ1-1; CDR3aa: CASRIDRGNTEAFF; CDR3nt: TGTGCCAGCAGAATAGACAGGGGGAACACTGAAGCTTTCTTT
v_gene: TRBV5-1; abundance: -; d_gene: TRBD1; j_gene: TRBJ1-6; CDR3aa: CASRGQGASYNSPLHF; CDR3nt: TGCGCCAGCAGGGGACAGGGGGCTTCCTATAATTCACCCCTCCACTTT
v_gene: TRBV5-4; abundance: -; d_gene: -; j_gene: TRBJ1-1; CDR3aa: CASSLGLENTEAFF; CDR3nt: TGTGCCAGCAGCTTGGGGCTCGAGAACACTGAAGCTTTCTTT
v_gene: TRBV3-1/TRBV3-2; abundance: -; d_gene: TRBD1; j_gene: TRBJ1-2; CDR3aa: CASSRGQGAYGYTF; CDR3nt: TGTGCCAGCAGCCGAGGACAGGGTGCCTATGGCTACACCTTC
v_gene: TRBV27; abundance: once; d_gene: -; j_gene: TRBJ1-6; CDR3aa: CASRPTQRGENSPLHF; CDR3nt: TGTGCCAGCAGACCCACCCAACGCGGCGAAAATTCACCCCTCCACTTT
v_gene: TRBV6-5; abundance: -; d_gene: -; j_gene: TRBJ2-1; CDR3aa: CASRLNTGYEQFF; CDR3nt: TGTGCCAGCCGGCTTAACACAGGGTATGAGCAGTTCTTC
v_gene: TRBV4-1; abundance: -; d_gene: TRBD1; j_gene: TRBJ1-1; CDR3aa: CASSQPRGLGEAFF; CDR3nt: TGCGCCAGCAGCCAACCCAGGGGGCTCGGGGAAGCTTTCTTT
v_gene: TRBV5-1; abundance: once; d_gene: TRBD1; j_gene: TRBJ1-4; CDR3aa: CASSWGTGNEKLFF; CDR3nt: TGCGCCAGCAGCTGGGGGACAGGGAATGAAAAACTGTTTTTT
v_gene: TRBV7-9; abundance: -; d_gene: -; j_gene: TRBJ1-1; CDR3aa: CASSPLGNTEAFF; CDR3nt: TGTGCCAGCAGCCCTCTCGGGAACACTGAAGCTTTCTTT
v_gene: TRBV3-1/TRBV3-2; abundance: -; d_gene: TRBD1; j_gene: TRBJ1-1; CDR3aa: CASSHTLRQGGEAFF; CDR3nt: TGTGCCAGCAGCCACACCCTTCGACAGGGCGGGGAAGCTTTCTTT
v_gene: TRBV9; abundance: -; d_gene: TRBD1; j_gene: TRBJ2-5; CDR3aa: CASNQGASQETQYF; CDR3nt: TGTGCCAGCAACCAGGGGGCCTCTCAAGAGACCCAGTACTTC
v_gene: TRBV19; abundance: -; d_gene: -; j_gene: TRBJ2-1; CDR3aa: CASSMFSPYNEQFF; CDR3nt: TGTGCCAGTAGTATGTTCAGTCCCTACAATGAGCAGTTCTTC